A selection of T cell receptor beta chains follows, all from one sample in a study of control samples from healthy donors and cancer patients. Assay: immunoSEQ multiplex PCR; the TCRdb copy retains only in-frame clones and omits some. The table has approximately 150,000 clones, 75% to 95% seen once. The material sequenced was blood. All receptors come from a woman aged 40-49 years in good health. The CDR3 runs from the conserved cysteine through the conserved F or W. The D gene is left open where the match is weak. For some rows the clone size is stated as once, few or many, or as a class when expanded; others skip it.

>once|.|TRBJ2-1|TRBV12-5
TGTGCTAGTGAAGCTTCGGAAACCCTAATGGATGAGCAGTTCTTC
CASEASETLMDEQFF
>.|.|TRBJ2-7|TRBV5-5
TGTGCCAGCAGGAGGGCACTTAGCTCCTACGAGCAGTACTTC
CASRRALSSYEQYF
>.|.|TRBJ2-7|TRBV29-1
TGCAGCGTTATAGGGAAGACGGGCTACGAGCAGTACTTC
CSVIGKTGYEQYF
>.|TRBD1|TRBJ1-6|TRBV19
TGTGCCACGATGGGAACCGGGACAGGTATTCACCAGCAACCCCTCCACTTT
CATMGTGTGIHQQPLHF
>.|TRBD1|TRBJ1-4|TRBV7-9
TGTGCCAGCAGCTCACACCGACAGGGTTTGGGGGAAAAACTGTTTTTT
CASSSHRQGLGEKLFF
>.|.|TRBJ1-1|TRBV29-1
TGCAGCAGCTCAGGGGCGCGGAACACTGAAGCTTTCTTT
CSSSGARNTEAFF
>.|.|TRBJ2-1|TRBV3-1/TRBV3-2
TGTGCCAGCAGCCAAGATGTGAGGGTCAATGAGCAGTTCTTC
CASSQDVRVNEQFF
>.|.|TRBJ1-1|TRBV20-1
TGCAGTGCTAGTTCCGGGAACACTGAAGCTTTCTTT
CSASSGNTEAFF
>.|.|TRBJ2-3|TRBV10-3
TGTGCCATCAGTGAGCAGGCTAGCACAGATACGCAGTATTTT
CAISEQASTDTQYF
>few|.|TRBJ2-7|TRBV25-1
TGTGCCAGCAGCCTCCTTGAGGGGAAGCAGTACTTC
CASSLLEGKQYF